Following are 5 T cell receptor beta chains from one sample sequenced in a study of T cell responses to AZD1222 COVID-19 vaccine (dated by TCRdb to the early 2020s). Library preparation employed the immunoSEQ multiplex PCR assay. TCRdb provides this immuneACCESS table in a form limited to in-frame rearrangements. Some clones are lacking; in checked studies, under half of them reflect an unresolved V gene, and why the rest are absent is not known. Here the sample has about 76,000 clones; roughly 80% occur a single time. Of the sample, approximately 25% is held by the ten largest clones. The time point label, as the study defines it: about 28 days (+/-7) after the second vaccine dose. Read against the paper, the sample's treatment or condition label means: meningococcal conjugate vaccine given as trial control. The sequenced sample was peripheral blood, obtained 28 days after the second dose of the MenACWY control vaccine. Source of these receptors: an adult who received the MenACWY meningococcal vaccine as a control.

The chain is built from TRBV7-2 and TRBJ2-7, with D perhaps TRBD2 (7 bases). The V and J ends lost 5 bases and 8 bases respectively, with 13 bases between them. This CDR3 spans 12 amino acids. Germline loops: CDR1 SGHTA, CDR2 FQGNSA. The CDR3 coding sequence is TGTGCCAGCAGCATATCGGGGGGCCAGCAGTACTTC. This translates into CASSISGGQQYF.

This chain links TRBV15 with TRBJ2-2, with unresolved D. V was pared by 1 base and J by 0 bases, with 9 bases between. This CDR3 contains 16 residues. Germline V gene data show CDR1 as LNHNV and CDR2 as YYDKDF (reference sequence). CDR3 sequence reads: CATSRAPVANTGELFF. CDR3 nucleotide sequence: TGTGCCACCAGCAGAGCCCCGGTCGCGAACACCGGGGAGCTGTTTTTT.

The chain employs TRBV6-6 and TRBJ2-5; D uncertain. The germline gives CDR1 MNHNY, CDR2 SVGAGI (reference sequence). The CDR3 covers 11 residues. Trimming shortened V by 5 bases and J by 2 bases, and 3 bases separated the two germline ends. CDR3 in amino acids: CASSEQETQYF. The CDR3 bases are TGTGCCAGCAGTGAGCAAGAGACCCAGTACTTC.

The CDR3 protein is CASSSRDRGLDEQYF. The CDR3, as DNA: TGTGCCAGCAGCTCCCGGGACAGGGGCCTCGACGAGCAGTACTTC. The genes are TRBV7-8 and TRBJ2-7; TRBD1 aligns across 10 bases. V shed 4 bases and J 5 bases; nucleotides not matched to a gene: 8. The CDR3 is 15 amino acids. The V gene's germline CDR1 is SGHVS and CDR2 FQNEAQ. Full variable domain (remainder filled in from reference TRBV7-8 and TRBJ2-7): GAGVSQSPRYKVAKRGQDVALRCDPISGHVSLFWYQQALGQGPEFLTYFQNEAQLDKSGLPSDRFFAERPEGSVSTLKIQRTQQEDSAVYLCASSSRDRGLDEQYFGPGTRLTVT.

The rearrangement uses TRBV5-1 and TRBJ1-2, with D possibly matching TRBD1 (5 bases). Germline-derived CDR1 and CDR2 are SGHRS and YFSETQ. The CDR3 extends over 14 amino acids. With 0 bases removed from V and 6 bases from J, the gap between germline ends came to 12 bases. The chain's CDR3 is CASSLGADTDGYTF. CDR3 nucleotide sequence: TGCGCCAGCAGCTTGGGGGCGGACACGGATGGCTACACCTTC.